This T cell receptor (beta chain) emerged from a study of blood T cell repertoires in COVID-19. Study information: The samples span acute and convalescent COVID-19 from the United States, Italy and Spain. Nucleic acid was either cDNA or gDNA, and it came from T cells, B-cell-depleted T cells, or PBMCs.

V was cut by 2 bases and J by 2 bases, with 9 bases left in between. In germline, CDR1 is SGHAT, CDR2 FQNNGV. This CDR3 comprises 14 residues. Original processing methods: Scientists estimated how many nucleated cells there were by amplifying reference gene primers. Using immunoSEQ multiplex PCR, the repertoire was profiled, and TCRdb retains in-frame clones only, with some absent. V and J calls plus clone size are reproduced from that table; the DNA served to infer D and trimming. Of 75,000 or so clones detected, 84% appear once; the ten largest clones hold around 3.3%. This rearrangement joins TRBV11-2 to TRBJ2-5, with D maybe TRBD1 (6 bases). What was sequenced was peripheral blood. The clonotype comes from a man aged 50 to 59 with acute or convalescent COVID-19. The CDR3 is CASSLQGLQETQYF. The CDR3 bases are TGTGCCAGCAGCTTACAGGGGTTACAAGAGACCCAGTACTTC.